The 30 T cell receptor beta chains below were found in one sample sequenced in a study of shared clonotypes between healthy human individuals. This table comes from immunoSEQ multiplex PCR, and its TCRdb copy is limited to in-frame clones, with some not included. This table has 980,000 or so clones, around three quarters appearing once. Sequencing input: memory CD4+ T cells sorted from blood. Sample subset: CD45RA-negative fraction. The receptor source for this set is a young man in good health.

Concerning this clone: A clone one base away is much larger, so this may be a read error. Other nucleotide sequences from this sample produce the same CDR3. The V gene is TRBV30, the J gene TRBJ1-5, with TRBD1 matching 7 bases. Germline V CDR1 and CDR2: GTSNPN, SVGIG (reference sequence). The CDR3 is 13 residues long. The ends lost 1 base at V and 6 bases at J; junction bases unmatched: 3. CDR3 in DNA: TGTGCCTGGAGTGGACAGGGCACTCAGCCCCAGCATTTT. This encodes CAWSGQGTQPQHF.

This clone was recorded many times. The CDR3 reads CASGMGIGRTDTQYF. The CDR3, as DNA: TGTGCCAGCGGTATGGGAATCGGTCGCACAGATACGCAGTATTTT. This chain uses TRBV6-6 with TRBJ2-3, with no clear D. Germline CDR1 and CDR2: MNHNY and SVGAGI (reference sequence). The CDR3 totals 15 residues. Between the trimmed V and J ends, which lost 8 bases and 1 base, there was a span of 16 bases.

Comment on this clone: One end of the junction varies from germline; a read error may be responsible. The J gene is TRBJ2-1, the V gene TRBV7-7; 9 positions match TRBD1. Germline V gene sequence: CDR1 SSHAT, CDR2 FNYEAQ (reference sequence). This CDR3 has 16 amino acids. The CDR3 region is CASSLASGTGYNEQFF. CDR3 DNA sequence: TGTGCTAGCAGCTTAGCGTCCGGGACAGGGTACAATGAGCAGTTCTTC.

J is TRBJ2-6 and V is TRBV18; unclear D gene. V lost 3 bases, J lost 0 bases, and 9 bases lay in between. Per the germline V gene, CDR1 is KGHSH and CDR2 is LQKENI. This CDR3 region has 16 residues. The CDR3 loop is CASSPYYVSGANVLTF. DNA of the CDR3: TGTGCCAGCTCACCCTACTATGTCTCTGGGGCCAACGTCCTGACTTTC.

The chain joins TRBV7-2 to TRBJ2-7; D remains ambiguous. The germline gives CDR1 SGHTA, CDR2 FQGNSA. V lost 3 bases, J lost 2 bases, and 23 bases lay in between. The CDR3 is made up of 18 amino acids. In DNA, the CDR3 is TGTGCCAGCAGCTTTTTACCGCCAAGCGCGGAGAGCGCCTACGAGCAGTACTTC. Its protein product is CASSFLPPSAESAYEQYF.

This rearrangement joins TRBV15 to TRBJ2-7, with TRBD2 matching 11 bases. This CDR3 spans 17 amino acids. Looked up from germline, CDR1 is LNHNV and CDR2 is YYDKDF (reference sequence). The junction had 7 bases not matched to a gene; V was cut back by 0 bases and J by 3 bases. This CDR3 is CATSRDAPGLAVYEQYF. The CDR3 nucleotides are TGTGCCACCAGCAGAGATGCCCCGGGACTAGCGGTCTACGAGCAGTACTTC.

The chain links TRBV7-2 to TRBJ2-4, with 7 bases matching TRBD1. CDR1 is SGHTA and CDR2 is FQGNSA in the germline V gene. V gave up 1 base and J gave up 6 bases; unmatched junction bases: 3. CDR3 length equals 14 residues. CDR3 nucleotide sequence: TGTGCCAGCAGCTTAGACAGGGGAAGAAACATTCAGTACTTC. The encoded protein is CASSLDRGRNIQYF.

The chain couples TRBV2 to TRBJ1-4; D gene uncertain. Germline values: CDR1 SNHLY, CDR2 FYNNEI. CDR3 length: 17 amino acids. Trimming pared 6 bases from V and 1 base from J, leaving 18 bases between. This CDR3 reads CASRGSGRIGTNEKLFF. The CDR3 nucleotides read TGTGCCAGCAGGGGGTCAGGTCGGATTGGAACTAATGAAAAACTGTTTTTT.

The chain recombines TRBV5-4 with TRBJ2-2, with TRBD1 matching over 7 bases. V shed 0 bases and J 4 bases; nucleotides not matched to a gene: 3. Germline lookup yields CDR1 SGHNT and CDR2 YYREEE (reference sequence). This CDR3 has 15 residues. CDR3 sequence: CASSLGGTVTGELFF. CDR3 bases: TGTGCCAGCAGCTTGGGAGGGACAGTCACCGGGGAGCTGTTTTTT.

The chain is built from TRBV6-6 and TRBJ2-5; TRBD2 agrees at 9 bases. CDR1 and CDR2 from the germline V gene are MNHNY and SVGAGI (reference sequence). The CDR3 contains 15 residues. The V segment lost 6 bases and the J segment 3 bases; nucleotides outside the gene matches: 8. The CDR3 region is CASSPKSGGKETQYF. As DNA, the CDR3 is TGTGCCAGCAGCCCAAAAAGCGGGGGGAAAGAGACCCAGTACTTC.

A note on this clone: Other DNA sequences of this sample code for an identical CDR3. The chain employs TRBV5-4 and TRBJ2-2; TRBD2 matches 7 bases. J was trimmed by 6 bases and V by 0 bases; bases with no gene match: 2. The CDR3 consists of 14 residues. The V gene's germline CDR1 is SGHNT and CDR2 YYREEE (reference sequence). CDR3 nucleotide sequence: TGTGCCAGCAGCTTGGGCGGGGGTGCCGGGGAGCTGTTTTTT. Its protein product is CASSLGGGAGELFF.

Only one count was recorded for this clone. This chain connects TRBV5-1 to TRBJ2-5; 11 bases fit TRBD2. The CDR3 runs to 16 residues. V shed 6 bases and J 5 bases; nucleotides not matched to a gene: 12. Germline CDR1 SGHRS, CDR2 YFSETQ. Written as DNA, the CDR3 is TGCGCCAGCACCTCCGGTAGCGGGGGGGACGTTGAGACCCAGTACTTC. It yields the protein CASTSGSGGDVETQYF.

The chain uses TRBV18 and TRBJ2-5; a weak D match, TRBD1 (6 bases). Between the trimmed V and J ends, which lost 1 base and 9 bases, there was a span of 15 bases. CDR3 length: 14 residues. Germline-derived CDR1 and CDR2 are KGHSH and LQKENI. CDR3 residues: CASSPQDRSSPQYF. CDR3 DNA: TGTGCCAGCTCACCACAGGACAGAAGTAGTCCCCAGTACTTC.

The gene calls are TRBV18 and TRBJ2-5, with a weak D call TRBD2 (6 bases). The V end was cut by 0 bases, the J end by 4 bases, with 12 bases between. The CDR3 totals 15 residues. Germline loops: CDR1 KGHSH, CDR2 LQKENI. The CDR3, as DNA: TGTGCCAGCTCACCACCTTACCGGGGGTCAGAGACCCAGTACTTC. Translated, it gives CASSPPYRGSETQYF.

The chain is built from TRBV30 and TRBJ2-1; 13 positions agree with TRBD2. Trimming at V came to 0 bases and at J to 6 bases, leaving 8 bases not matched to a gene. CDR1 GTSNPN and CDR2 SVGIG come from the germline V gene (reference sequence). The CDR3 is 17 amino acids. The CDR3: CAWSVGFTSGGGNEQFF. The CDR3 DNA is TGTGCCTGGAGTGTTGGTTTTACTAGCGGGGGGGGCAATGAGCAGTTCTTC. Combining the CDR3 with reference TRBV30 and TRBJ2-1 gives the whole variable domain SQTIHQWPATLVQPVGSPLSLECTVEGTSNPNLYWYRQAAGRGLQLLFYSVGIGQISSEVPQNLSASRPQDRQFILSSKKLLLSDSGFYLCAWSVGFTSGGGNEQFFGPGTRLTVL.

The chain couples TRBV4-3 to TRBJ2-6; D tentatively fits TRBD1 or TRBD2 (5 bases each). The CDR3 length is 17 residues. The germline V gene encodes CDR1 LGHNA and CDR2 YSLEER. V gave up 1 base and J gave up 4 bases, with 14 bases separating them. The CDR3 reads CASSQGRGALGANVLTF. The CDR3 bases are TGCGCCAGCAGCCAAGGGCGAGGGGCGCTAGGGGCCAACGTCCTGACTTTC.

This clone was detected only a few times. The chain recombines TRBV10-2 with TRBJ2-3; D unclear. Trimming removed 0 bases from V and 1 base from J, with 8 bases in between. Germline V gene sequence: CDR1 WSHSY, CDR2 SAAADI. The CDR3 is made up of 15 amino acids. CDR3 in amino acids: CASSESSRGTDTQYF. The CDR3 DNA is TGCGCCAGCAGTGAGTCGTCAAGGGGCACAGATACGCAGTATTTT.

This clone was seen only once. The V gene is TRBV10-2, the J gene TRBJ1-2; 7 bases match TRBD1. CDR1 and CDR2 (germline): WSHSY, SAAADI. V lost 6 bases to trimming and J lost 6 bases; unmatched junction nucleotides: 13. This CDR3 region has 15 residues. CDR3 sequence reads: CASSGTAIIWDGYTF. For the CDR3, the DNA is TGCGCCAGCAGCGGGACAGCGATAATCTGGGATGGCTACACCTTC.

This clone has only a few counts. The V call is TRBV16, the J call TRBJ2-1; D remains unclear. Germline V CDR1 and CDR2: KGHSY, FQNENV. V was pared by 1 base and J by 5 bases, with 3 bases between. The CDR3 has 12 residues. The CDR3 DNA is TGTGCCAGCAGCCAATGGGACAATGAGCAGTTCTTC. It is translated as CASSQWDNEQFF.

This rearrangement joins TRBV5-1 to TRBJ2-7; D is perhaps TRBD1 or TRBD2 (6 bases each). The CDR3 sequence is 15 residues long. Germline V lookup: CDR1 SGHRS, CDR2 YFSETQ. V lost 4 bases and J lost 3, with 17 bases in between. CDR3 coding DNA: TGCGCCAGCAGCAGGGGGGACACTGCAAACTACGAGCAGTACTTC. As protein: CASSRGDTANYEQYF.

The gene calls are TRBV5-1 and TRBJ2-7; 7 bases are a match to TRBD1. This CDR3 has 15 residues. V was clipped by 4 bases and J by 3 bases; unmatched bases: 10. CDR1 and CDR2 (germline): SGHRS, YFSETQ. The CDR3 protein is CASSPTGTASYEQYF. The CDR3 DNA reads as TGCGCCAGCAGCCCCACAGGGACAGCTAGCTACGAGCAGTACTTC.

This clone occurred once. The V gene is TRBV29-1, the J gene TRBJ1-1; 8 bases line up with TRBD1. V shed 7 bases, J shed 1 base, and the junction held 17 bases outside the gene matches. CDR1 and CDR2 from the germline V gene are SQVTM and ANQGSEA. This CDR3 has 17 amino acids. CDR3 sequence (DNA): TGCAGCGCCTCAGGGGGCCGAGGCGGGGTTTGGAACACTGAAGCTTTCTTT. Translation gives CSASGGRGGVWNTEAFF.

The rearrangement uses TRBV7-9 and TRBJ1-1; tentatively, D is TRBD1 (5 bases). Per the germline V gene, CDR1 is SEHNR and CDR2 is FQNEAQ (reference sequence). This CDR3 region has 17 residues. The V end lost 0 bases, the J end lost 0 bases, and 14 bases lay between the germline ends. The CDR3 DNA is TGTGCCAGCAGCTTAGCGAGACAGTGGCTTCTGAACACTGAAGCTTTCTTT. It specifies CASSLARQWLLNTEAFF.

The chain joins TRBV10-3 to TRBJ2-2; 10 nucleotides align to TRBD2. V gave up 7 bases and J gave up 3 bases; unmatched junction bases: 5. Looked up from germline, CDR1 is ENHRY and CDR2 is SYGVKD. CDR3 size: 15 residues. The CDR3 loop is CAINVAGGDTGELFF. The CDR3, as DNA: TGTGCCATCAACGTAGCGGGAGGCGACACCGGGGAGCTGTTTTTT.

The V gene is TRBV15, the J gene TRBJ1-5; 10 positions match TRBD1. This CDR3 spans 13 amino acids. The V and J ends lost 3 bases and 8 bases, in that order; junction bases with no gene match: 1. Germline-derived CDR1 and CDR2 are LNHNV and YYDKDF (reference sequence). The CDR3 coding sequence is TGTGCCACCAGCAGGGACAGGGGGAAGCCCCAGCATTTT. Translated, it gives CATSRDRGKPQHF.

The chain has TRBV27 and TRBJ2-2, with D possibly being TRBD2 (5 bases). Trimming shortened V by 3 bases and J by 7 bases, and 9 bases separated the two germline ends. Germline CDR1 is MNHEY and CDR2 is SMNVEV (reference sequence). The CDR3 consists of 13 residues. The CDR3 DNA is TGTGCCAGCAGTTTCCGGGGAAGCGGGGAGCTGTTTTTT. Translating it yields CASSFRGSGELFF.

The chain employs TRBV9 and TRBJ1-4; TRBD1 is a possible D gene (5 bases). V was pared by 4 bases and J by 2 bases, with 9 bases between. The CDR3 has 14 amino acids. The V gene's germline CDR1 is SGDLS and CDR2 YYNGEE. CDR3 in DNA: TGTGCCAGCAGCCAGGGTAGTACTAATGAAAAACTGTTTTTT. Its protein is CASSQGSTNEKLFF.

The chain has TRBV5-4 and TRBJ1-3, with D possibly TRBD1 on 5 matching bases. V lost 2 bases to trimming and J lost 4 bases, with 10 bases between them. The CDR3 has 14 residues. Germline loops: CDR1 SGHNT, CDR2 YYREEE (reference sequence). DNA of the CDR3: TGTGCCAGCAGCTTCCGGGACGCCGGAAACACCATATATTTT. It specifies CASSFRDAGNTIYF. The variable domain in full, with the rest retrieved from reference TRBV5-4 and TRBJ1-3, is ETGVTQSPTHLIKTRGQQVTLRCSSQSGHNTVSWYQQALGQGPQFIFQYYREEENGRGNFPPRFSGLQFPNYSSELNVNALELDDSALYLCASSFRDAGNTIYFGEGSWLTVV.

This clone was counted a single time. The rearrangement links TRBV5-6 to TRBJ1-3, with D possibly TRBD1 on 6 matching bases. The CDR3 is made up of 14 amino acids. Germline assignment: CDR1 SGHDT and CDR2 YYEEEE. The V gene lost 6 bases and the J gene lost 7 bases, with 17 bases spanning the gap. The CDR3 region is CASNSPGDWNTIYF. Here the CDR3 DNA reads TGTGCCAGCAACTCACCAGGGGATTGGAACACCATATATTTT. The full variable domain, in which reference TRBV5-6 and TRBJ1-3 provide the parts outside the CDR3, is DAGVTQSPTHLIKTRGQQVTLRCSPKSGHDTVSWYQQALGQGPQFIFQYYEEEERQRGNFPDRFSGHQFPNYSSELNVNALLLGDSALYLCASNSPGDWNTIYFGEGSWLTVV.

The CDR3, as DNA: TGTGCCAGCAGCTTAGTAGGGTTGGCAGGGGTAGGTTCACCCCTCCACTTT. This codes for CASSLVGLAGVGSPLHF. The chain joins TRBV7-8 to TRBJ1-6; the D gene is possibly TRBD1 (6 bases). Trimming removed 1 base at V and 9 bases at J, with 19 bases between. The CDR3 runs to 17 residues. CDR1 and CDR2 from the germline V gene are SGHVS and FQNEAQ.